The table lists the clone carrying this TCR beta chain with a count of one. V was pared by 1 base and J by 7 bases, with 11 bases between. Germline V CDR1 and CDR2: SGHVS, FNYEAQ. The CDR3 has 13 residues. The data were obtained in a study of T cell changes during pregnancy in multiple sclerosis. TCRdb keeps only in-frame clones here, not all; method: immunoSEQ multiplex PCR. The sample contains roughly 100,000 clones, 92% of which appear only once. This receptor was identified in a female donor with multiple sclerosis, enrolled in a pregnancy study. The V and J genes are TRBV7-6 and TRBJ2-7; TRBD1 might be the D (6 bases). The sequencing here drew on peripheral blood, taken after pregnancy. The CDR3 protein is CASSLERGREQYF. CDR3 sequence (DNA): TGTGCCAGCAGCTTAGAGAGGGGGAGAGAGCAGTACTTC.